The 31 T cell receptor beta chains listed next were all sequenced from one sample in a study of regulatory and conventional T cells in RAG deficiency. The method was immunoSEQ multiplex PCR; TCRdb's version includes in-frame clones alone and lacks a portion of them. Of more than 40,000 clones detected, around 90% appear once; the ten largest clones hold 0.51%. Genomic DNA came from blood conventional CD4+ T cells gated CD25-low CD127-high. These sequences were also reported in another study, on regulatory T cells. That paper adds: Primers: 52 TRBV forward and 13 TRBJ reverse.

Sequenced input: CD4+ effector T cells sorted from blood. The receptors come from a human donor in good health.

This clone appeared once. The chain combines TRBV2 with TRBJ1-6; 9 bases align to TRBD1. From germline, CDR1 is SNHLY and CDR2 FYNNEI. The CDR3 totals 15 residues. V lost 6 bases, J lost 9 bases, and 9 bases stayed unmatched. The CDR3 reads CASRTGGPVGSPLHF. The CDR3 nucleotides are TGTGCCAGCAGGACAGGGGGACCCGTCGGTTCACCCCTCCACTTT.

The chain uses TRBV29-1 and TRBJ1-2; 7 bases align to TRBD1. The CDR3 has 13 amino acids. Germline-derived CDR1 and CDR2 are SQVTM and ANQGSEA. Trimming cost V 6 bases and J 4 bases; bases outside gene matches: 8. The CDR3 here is CSVSQTGFYGYTF. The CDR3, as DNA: TGCAGCGTCTCACAGACAGGGTTCTATGGCTACACCTTC. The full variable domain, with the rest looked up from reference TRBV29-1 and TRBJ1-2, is SAVISQKPSRDICQRGTSLTIQCQVDSQVTMMFWYRQQPGQSLTLIATANQGSEATYESGFVIDKFPISRPNLTFSTLTVSNMSPEDSSIYLCSVSQTGFYGYTFGSGTRLTVV.

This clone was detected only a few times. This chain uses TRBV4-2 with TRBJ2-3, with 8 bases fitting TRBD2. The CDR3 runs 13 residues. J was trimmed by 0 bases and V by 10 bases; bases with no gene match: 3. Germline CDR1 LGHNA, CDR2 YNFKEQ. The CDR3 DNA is TGTGCCACCTCGGGGGGGAGCACAGATACGCAGTATTTT. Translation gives CATSGGSTDTQYF.

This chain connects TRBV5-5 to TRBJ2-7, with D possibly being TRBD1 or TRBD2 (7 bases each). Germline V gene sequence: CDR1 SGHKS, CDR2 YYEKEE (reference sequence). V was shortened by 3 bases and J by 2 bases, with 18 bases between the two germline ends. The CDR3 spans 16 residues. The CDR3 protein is CASSSREGGGAYEQYF. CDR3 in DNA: TGTGCCAGCAGCTCACGAGAGGGAGGGGGCGCCTACGAGCAGTACTTC.

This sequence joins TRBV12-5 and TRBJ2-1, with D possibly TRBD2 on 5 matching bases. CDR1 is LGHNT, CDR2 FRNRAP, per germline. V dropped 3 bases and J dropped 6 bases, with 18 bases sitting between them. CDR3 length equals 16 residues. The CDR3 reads CASGFPVEGVGNEQFF. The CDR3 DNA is TGTGCTAGTGGTTTCCCGGTTGAGGGAGTAGGCAATGAGCAGTTCTTC.

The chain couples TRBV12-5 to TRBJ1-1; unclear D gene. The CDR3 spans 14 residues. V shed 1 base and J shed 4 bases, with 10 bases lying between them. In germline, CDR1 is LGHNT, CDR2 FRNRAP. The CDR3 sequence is CASGLGGGFTEAFF. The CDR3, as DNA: TGTGCTAGTGGTTTGGGGGGTGGTTTCACTGAAGCTTTCTTT.

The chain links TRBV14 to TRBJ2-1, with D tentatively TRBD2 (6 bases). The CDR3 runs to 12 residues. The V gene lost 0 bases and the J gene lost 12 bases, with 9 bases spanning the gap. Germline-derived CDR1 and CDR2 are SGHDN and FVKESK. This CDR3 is CASSQDGGTQFF. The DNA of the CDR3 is TGTGCCAGCAGCCAAGACGGCGGGACGCAGTTCTTC.

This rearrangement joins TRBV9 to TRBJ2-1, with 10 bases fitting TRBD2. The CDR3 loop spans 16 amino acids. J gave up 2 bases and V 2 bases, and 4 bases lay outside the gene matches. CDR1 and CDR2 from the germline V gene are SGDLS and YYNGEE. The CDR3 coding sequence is TGTGCCAGCAGCGTGACTAGCGGGCTTACCTACAATGAGCAGTTCTTC. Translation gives CASSVTSGLTYNEQFF.

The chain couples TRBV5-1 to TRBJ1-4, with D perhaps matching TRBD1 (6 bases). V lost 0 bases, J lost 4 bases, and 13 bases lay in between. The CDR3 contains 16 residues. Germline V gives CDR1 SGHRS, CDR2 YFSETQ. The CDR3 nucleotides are TGCGCCAGCAGCTTGGTCTTGGGGGCCAATAATGAAAAACTGTTTTTT. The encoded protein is CASSLVLGANNEKLFF.

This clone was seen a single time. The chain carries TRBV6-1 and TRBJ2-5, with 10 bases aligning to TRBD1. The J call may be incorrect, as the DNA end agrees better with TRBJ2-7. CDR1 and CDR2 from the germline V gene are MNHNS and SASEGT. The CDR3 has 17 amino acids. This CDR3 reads CASSARQGARKGYEQYF. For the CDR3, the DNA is TGTGCCAGCAGTGCCCGACAGGGGGCGAGGAAAGGCTACGAGCAGTACTTC.

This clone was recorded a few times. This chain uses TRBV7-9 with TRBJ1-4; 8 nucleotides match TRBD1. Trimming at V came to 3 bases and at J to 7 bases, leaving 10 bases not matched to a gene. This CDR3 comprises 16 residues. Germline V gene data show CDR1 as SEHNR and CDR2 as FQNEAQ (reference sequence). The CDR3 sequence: CASSFEGTGLGEKLFF. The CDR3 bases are TGTGCCAGCAGCTTCGAGGGGACAGGTCTTGGTGAAAAACTGTTTTTT.

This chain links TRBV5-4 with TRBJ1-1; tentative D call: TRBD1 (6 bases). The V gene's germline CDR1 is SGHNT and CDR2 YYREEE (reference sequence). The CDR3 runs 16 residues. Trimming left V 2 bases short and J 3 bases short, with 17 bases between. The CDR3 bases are TGTGCCAGCAGCTTTGACAGGTTCTGGGAAGACACTGAAGCTTTCTTT. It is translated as CASSFDRFWEDTEAFF.

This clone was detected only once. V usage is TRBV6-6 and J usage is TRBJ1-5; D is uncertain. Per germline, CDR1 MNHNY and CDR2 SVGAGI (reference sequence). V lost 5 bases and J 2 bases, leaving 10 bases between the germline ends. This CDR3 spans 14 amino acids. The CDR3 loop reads CASSPRAGNQPQHF. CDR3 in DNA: TGTGCCAGCAGTCCCCGGGCCGGCAATCAGCCCCAGCATTTT.

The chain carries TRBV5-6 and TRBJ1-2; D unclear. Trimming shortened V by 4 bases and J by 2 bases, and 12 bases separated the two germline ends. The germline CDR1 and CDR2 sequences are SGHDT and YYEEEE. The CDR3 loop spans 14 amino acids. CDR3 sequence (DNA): TGTGCCAGCAGCCAGCCGGGAGCCAACTATGGCTACACCTTC. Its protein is CASSQPGANYGYTF.

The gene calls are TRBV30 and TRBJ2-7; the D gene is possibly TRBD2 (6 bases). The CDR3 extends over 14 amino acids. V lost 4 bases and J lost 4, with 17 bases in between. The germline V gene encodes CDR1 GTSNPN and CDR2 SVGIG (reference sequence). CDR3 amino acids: CAWKRRDEAYEQYF. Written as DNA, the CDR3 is TGTGCCTGGAAGAGGCGGGACGAGGCTTACGAGCAGTACTTC. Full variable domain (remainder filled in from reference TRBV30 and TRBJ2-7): SQTIHQWPATLVQPVGSPLSLECTVEGTSNPNLYWYRQAAGRGLQLLFYSVGIGQISSEVPQNLSASRPQDRQFILSSKKLLLSDSGFYLCAWKRRDEAYEQYFGPGTRLTVT.

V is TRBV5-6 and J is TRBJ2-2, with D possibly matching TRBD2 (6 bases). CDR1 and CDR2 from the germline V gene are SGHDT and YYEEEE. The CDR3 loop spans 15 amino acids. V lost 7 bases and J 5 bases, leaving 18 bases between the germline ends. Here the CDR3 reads CASGRGRRRTGELFF. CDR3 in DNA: TGTGCCAGCGGCCGGGGGAGGCGAAGGACCGGGGAGCTGTTTTTT.

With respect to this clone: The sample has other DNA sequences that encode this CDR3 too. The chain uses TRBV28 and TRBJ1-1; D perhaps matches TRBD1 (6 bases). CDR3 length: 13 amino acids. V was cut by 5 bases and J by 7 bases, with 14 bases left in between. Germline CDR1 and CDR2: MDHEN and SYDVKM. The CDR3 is CASSTGHVVEAFF. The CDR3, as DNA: TGTGCCAGCAGTACGGGACATGTCGTTGAAGCTTTCTTT.

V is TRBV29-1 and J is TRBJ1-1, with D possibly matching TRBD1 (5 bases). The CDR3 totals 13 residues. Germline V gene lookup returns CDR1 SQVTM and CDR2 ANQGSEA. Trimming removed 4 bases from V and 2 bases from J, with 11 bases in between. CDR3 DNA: TGCAGCGTTGGTAGGGGAGCCAACACTGAAGCTTTCTTT. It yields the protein CSVGRGANTEAFF.

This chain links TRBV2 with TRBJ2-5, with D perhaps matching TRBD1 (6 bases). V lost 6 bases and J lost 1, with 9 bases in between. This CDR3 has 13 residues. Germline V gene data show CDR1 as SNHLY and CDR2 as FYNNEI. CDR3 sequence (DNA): TGTGCCAGCAGCGACAGGTTCCAAGAGACCCAGTACTTC. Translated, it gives CASSDRFQETQYF.

This CDR3 is CASSNRGQGPSSEQFF. The CDR3 DNA follows: TGTGCCAGCAGCAATAGGGGACAGGGGCCAAGTAGTGAGCAGTTCTTC. V usage is TRBV11-1 and J usage is TRBJ2-1; TRBD1 matches 10 bases. The length of the CDR3 is 16 residues. Germline CDR1 SGHAT, CDR2 FQDESV (reference sequence). Trimming cost V 5 bases and J 9 bases; bases outside gene matches: 13.

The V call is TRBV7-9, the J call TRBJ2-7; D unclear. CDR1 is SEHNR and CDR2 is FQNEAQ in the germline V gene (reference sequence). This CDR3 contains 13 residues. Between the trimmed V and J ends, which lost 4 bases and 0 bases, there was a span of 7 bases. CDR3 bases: TGTGCCAGCAGCTCGATAACCTCCTACGAGCAGTACTTC. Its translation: CASSSITSYEQYF.

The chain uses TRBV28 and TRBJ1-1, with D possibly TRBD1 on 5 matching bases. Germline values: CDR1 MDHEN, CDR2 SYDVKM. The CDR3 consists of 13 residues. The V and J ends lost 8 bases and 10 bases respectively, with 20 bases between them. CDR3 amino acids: CASLLPSEGRAFF. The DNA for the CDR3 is TGTGCCAGCCTACTTCCTTCAGAGGGACGAGCTTTCTTT.

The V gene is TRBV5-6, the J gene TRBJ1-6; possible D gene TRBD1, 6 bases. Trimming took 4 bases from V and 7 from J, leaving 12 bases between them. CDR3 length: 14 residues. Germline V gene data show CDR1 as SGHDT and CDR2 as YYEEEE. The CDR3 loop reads CASSLTGRNSPLHF. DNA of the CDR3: TGTGCCAGCAGCCTTACAGGGAGGAATTCACCCCTCCACTTT. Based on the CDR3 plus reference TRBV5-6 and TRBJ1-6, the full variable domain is DAGVTQSPTHLIKTRGQQVTLRCSPKSGHDTVSWYQQALGQGPQFIFQYYEEEERQRGNFPDRFSGHQFPNYSSELNVNALLLGDSALYLCASSLTGRNSPLHFGNGTRLTVT.

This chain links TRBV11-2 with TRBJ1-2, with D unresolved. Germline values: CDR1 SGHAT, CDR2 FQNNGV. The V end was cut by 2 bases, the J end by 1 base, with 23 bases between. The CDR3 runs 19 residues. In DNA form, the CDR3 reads TGTGCCAGCAGCTTACTCCCCGACCCACATCGGGCCGTTAACTATGGCTACACCTTC. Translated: CASSLLPDPHRAVNYGYTF.

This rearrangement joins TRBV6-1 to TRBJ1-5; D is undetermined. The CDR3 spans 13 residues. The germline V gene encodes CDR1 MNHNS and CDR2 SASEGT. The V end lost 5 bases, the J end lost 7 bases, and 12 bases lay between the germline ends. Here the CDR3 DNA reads TGTGCCAGCAGTCTCCGGGGTGGGCAGCCCCAGCATTTT. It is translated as CASSLRGGQPQHF.

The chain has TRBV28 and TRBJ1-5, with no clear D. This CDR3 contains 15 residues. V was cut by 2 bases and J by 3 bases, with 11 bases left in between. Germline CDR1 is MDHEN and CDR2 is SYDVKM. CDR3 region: CASSLGQTINQPQHF. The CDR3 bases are TGTGCCAGCAGTTTAGGGCAGACCATCAATCAGCCCCAGCATTTT. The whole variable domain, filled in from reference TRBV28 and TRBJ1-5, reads DVKVTQSSRYLVKRTGEKVFLECVQDMDHENMFWYRQDPGLGLRLIYFSYDVKMKEKGDIPEGYSVSREKKERFSLILESASTNQTSMYLCASSLGQTINQPQHFGDGTRLSIL.

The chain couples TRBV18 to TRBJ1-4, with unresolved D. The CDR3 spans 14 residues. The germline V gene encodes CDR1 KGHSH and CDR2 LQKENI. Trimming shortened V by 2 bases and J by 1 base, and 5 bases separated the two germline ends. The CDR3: CASSPGVTNEKLFF. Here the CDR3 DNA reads TGTGCCAGCTCACCAGGGGTAACTAATGAAAAACTGTTTTTT.

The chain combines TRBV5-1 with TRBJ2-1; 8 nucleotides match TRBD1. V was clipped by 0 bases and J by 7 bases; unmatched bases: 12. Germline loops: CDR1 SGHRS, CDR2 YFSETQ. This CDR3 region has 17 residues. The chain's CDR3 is CASSLGARTGIQNEQFF. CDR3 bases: TGCGCCAGCAGCTTGGGGGCCAGGACAGGGATACAAAATGAGCAGTTCTTC.

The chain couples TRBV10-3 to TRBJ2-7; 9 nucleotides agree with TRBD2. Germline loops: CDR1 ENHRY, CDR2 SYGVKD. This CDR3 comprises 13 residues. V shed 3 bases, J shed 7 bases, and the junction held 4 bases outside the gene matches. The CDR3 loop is CAISDGLASEQYF. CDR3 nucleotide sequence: TGTGCCATCAGTGATGGACTAGCGAGTGAGCAGTACTTC.

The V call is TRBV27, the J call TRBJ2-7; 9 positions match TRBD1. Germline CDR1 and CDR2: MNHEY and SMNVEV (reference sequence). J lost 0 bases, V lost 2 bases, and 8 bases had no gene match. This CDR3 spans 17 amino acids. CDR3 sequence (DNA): TGTGCCAGCAGTTTACACGACAGGGGGGGGAGCTCCTACGAGCAGTACTTC. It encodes CASSLHDRGGSSYEQYF.

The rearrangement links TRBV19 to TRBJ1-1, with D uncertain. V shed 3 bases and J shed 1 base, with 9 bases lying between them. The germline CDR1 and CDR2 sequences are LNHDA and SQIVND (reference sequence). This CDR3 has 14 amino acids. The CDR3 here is CASSIAGGNTEAFF. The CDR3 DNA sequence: TGTGCCAGTAGTATCGCCGGTGGGAACACTGAAGCTTTCTTT.